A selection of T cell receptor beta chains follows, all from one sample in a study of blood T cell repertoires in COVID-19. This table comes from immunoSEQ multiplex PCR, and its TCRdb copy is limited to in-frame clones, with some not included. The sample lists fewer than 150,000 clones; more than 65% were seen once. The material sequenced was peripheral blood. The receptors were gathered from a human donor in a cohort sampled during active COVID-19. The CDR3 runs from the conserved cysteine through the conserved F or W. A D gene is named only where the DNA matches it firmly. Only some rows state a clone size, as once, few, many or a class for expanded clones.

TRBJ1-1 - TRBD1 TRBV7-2 CASSLDRNAEAFF TGTGCCAGCAGCTTGGACAGGAACGCTGAAGCTTTCTTT
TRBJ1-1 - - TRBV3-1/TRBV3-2 CASSLAGIQKAFF TGTGCCAGCAGCTTGGCGGGCATCCAGAAAGCTTTCTTT
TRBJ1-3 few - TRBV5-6 CASSRDMGNTIYF TGTGCCAGTTCCCGGGACATGGGAAACACCATATATTTT
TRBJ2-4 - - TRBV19 CASSIDVSGTAKNIQYF TGTGCCAGTAGTATAGATGTTTCGGGTACGGCCAAAAACATTCAGTACTTC
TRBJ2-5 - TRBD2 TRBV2 CASGDSGGIQETQYF TGTGCCAGCGGTGATAGCGGGGGAATCCAAGAGACCCAGTACTTC
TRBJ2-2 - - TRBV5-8 CASSLLVTAGGELFF TGTGCCAGCAGCTTGCTCGTGACAGCCGGGGGGGAGCTGTTTTTT
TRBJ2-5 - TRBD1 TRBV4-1 CASSPIRGRETQYF TGCGCCAGCAGCCCGATAAGGGGGCGCGAGACCCAGTACTTC
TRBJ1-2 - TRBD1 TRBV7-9 CASSSYRGPIGYTF TGTGCCAGCAGCTCGTACAGGGGGCCGATCGGCTACACCTTC
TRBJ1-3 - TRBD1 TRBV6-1 CASSANTGGSSWTIYF TGTGCCAGCAGTGCAAACACAGGGGGATCGAGTTGGACCATATATTTT
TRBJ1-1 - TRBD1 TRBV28 CASSSTGGGNTEAFF TGTGCCAGCAGTTCAACCGGAGGGGGCAACACTGAAGCTTTCTTT